This T cell receptor beta chain originates from a study of cytomegalovirus exposure and HLA in healthy donors. The study's findings and limits: Cytomegalovirus association was assigned to some 160 TCR beta chains.

PCR involved 60 Vbeta and 13 Jbeta primers. Using immunoSEQ multiplex PCR, the repertoire was profiled, and TCRdb retains in-frame clones only, with some absent. Of tens of thousands of clones listed, under 80% are singletons. This cohort consisted of healthy bone marrow donors. The table lists this clone with a few counts. Its antigen remains unknown. The CDR3 runs 11 residues. Germline CDR1 reads LNHDA; CDR2 reads SQIVND (reference sequence). V was cut by 6 bases and J by 3 bases, with 6 bases left in between. The specimen sequenced was PBMCs. The origin of this receptor is a woman aged 50 to 60 in good health and CMV-seropositive. This chain joins TRBV19 and TRBJ2-7; D perhaps matches TRBD1 (6 bases). The CDR3 DNA reads as TGTGCCAGTAGACAGGGCTACGAGCAGTACTTC. The encoded protein is CASRQGYEQYF. The full variable domain, its missing parts supplied by reference TRBV19 and TRBJ2-7, is DGGITQSPKYLFRKEGQNVTLSCEQNLNHDAMYWYRQDPGQGLRLIYYSQIVNDFQKGDIAEGYSVSREKKESFPLTVTSAQKNPTAFYLCASRQGYEQYFGPGTRLTVT.